This note documents a single TCR beta chain sequence. It lacks a known antigen. Base-call qualities are not available, and no considerably larger clone is one nucleotide away. This specimen belongs to a study of blood T cell repertoires in COVID-19 (dated by TCRdb to 2018 to 2020). Background for the entire study: Samples covering the acute and convalescent phases of COVID-19 were provided by collaborators in the United States, Italy and Spain. Samples were obtained from the ongoing ImmuneRACE study (first 160 participants) and from about 1,300 subjects provided by 6 global collaborators. The repertoires were released in a freely available public database intended as a resource for research on the immune response to SARS-CoV-2. The prospective study material was composed of cDNA or gDNA derived from T cells, B-cell-depleted T cells, or PBMCs. The sample metadata nearly always contained a de-identified subject ID, COVID-19 status, age in years and sex. The dataset comprised deeply sampled blood TCRbeta repertoires from subjects exposed to, actively infected with, or recovered from COVID-19. HLA class I and class II types, where available, came from metadata supplied by the sample provider rather than from assay-based typing. Findings and caveats that apply to the study as a whole: How much clinical and demographic metadata was included differed by source and by participant, and the metadata was provided uncurated.

Each collaborating institution followed its own protocols to collect whole blood in K2EDTA tubes. For TCRbeta analysis, collaborator samples were shipped as frozen whole blood, as isolated PBMCs, or as DNA extracted from either sample type. The immunoSEQ Assay, a bias-controlled multiplex PCR, was used to amplify TCRbeta CDR3 regions from genomic DNA. The study's own analysis went as follows. Within the assay, amplification of reference gene primers was used to estimate how many nucleated cells each sample contained. To quantify the absolute abundance of each unique TCRbeta CDR3 rearrangement, sequence reads were collapsed and filtered. For each sample, productive Simpson clonality was calculated by taking the square root of Simpson's diversity index across productive rearrangements. TCRdb obtained this table from immuneACCESS and retained in-frame rearrangements with V and J assigned. These tables miss some clones; where compared with another copy, unresolved V genes account for less than half of the shortfall, and the remainder is unexplained. The D gene and trimming were derived from the DNA, and the V and J assignments and clone size from that table. The sample table contains 110,000 or so clones; only one count was recorded for more than 75% of them. The ten most abundant clones make up 3% to 3.5% of the sample.

Material: peripheral blood. The TCR sequence derives from a man aged 40-55 years with acute or convalescent COVID-19.

This receptor carries the CDR3 CASSESISYEQYF. In nucleotides, the sequence is TGTGCCAGCAGTGAATCCATCTCCTACGAGCAGTACTTC. In this chain, TRBV2 is recombined with TRBJ2-7; the D gene is not confidently resolved. V is pared back by 2 bases and J by 0 bases, with 5 bases lying between the germline termini. CDR1 SNHLY and CDR2 FYNNEI were looked up in the germline V gene. The CDR3 holds 13 amino acids from the cysteine to the phenylalanine. Only the CDR3 DNA stays, 39 bases, in frame from base 1.